These 4 T cell receptor beta chains were all obtained from the same sample, sequenced in a study of cytotoxic CD8 clonotypes in ibrutinib-treated CLL (TCRdb year 2021). The protocol used for the library was the immunoSEQ multiplex PCR assay. Here the immuneACCESS table is served through TCRdb, limited to in-frame sequences with V and J called. Missing clones are a known gap in these copies; in checked studies unresolved V genes cover under half, and the rest lacks a known reason. The sample records under 150,000 clones, approximately 80% of which are singletons. 6.5% to 8% of the sample belongs to the ten largest clones. Specimen: PBMCs, collected after 36 months of ibrutinib treatment. These TCRs come from a human donor with chronic lymphocytic leukemia.

This sequence joins TRBV18 and TRBJ2-3; 9 bases align to TRBD2. V dropped 4 bases and J dropped 0; count of bases not matched to a gene: 8. Germline assignment: CDR1 KGHSH and CDR2 LQKENI. CDR3 length: 17 amino acids. Here the CDR3 DNA reads TGTGCCAGCTCACAAATGTCTAGCGGGACTAGCACAGATACGCAGTATTTT. Its translation: CASSQMSSGTSTDTQYF.

V gene TRBV2 combines with J gene TRBJ2-2; D call uncertain. Trimming shortened V by 3 bases and J by 0 bases, and 5 bases separated the two germline ends. Germline CDR1 reads SNHLY; CDR2 reads FYNNEI. This CDR3 is built from 14 residues. The CDR3 DNA follows: TGTGCCAGCAGTGATCCCGCGAACACCGGGGAGCTGTTTTTT. This codes for CASSDPANTGELFF.

The chain recombines TRBV7-6 with TRBJ1-5; D not certain. In germline, CDR1 is SGHVS, CDR2 FNYEAQ. This CDR3 is built from 15 residues. With 0 bases removed from V and 2 bases from J, the gap between germline ends came to 8 bases. The CDR3 bases are TGTGCCAGCAGCTTAGCAGGCGGGCGCAATCAGCCCCAGCATTTT. Protein: CASSLAGGRNQPQHF.

As regards this clone: Distinct nucleotide sequences in the sample also encode this CDR3. The chain links TRBV9 to TRBJ1-1; the D is unclear. Germline CDR1 SGDLS, CDR2 YYNGEE. Trimming stripped 0 bases from V and 1 base from J, with 4 bases between. This CDR3 has 13 amino acids. Written as DNA, the CDR3 is TGTGCCAGCAGCGTAGGCCCGAACACTGAAGCTTTCTTT. The encoded protein is CASSVGPNTEAFF.